A selection of T cell receptor beta chains follows, all from one sample in a study of T cells in Graves' hyperthyroidism and ophthalmopathy. MiXCR was run by TCRdb on the multiplex PCR reads, yielding one entry per CDR3 protein. This sample has 130,000 to 150,000 distinct CDR3 sequences, with 22% found just once. Input material: blood. These receptors were taken from a woman aged 45 to 65 with Graves' hyperthyroidism that later progressed to Graves' ophthalmopathy. CDR3s include the opening cysteine and the closing phenylalanine or tryptophan. A D gene is named only where the DNA matches it firmly. Part of the rows lack a size; the others show once, few, many or a class for expanded clones.

J	size	D	V	DNA	CDR3
TRBJ1-1	.	.	TRBV28	TGTGCCAGCAGTCCAGGGACTACTGAAGCTTTCTTT	CASSPGTTEAFF
TRBJ2-7	.	.	TRBV28	TGTGCCAGCAGTTTCGGACTGGGCTACGAGCAGTACTTC	CASSFGLGYEQYF
TRBJ2-7	.	TRBD2	TRBV28	TGTGCCAGCAGTCCTGGGGGGGGTGTAGCGACCCGGCAGTACTTC	CASSPGGGVATRQYF
TRBJ2-2	.	.	TRBV9	TGTGCCAGCAGCCCTTGGGAAGGCTACACCGGGGAGCTGTTTTTT	CASSPWEGYTGELFF
TRBJ2-1	.	.	TRBV5-1	TGCGCCAGCAGCGTATCAAAAGGGACAAACTACAATGAGCAGTTCTTC	CASSVSKGTNYNEQFF
TRBJ2-1	.	TRBD2	TRBV6-2/TRBV6-3	TGTGCCAGCAGTGCGTTTACCCTAGCGGGAGTTTATGAGCAGTTCTTC	CASSAFTLAGVYEQFF
TRBJ1-2	many	.	TRBV2	TGTGCCAGCAGTGAAACCAGGGACTATGGCTACACCTTC	CASSETRDYGYTF
TRBJ1-4	.	.	TRBV12-3/TRBV12-4	TGTGCCAGCAGTTTAGAGGGTTCGGGGTCCCATGAAAAACCGTTTTTT	CASSLEGSGSHEKPFF
TRBJ1-5	.	.	TRBV6-2/TRBV6-3	TGTGCCAGCACTGACGGGCAGGGCCTGAATCAGCCCCAGCATTTT	CASTDGQGLNQPQHF
TRBJ2-3	many	.	TRBV15	TGTGCCACCAGCAGGACAGAACCTAGCACAGATACGCAGTATTTT	CATSRTEPSTDTQYF
TRBJ1-1	few	TRBD1	TRBV15	TGTGCCACCGGACAGGGGGGGAACACTGAAGCTTTCTTT	CATGQGGNTEAFF
TRBJ1-1	many	.	TRBV20-1	TGCAGTGCATACCGGGCGCGGGGGAACACTGAAGCTTTCTTT	CSAYRARGNTEAFF
TRBJ1-2	many	.	TRBV2	TGTGCCAGCAGTTTCCTAAAGGATAAGGGCTACACCTTC	CASSFLKDKGYTF
TRBJ2-7	many	.	TRBV11-2	TGTGCCAGCAGCCAGCCAGGACAGACTTCGGGGGAGCAGTACTTC	CASSQPGQTSGEQYF
TRBJ2-7	many	.	TRBV7-8	TGTGCCAGCAGCTTAGCCAGAATCTACGAGCAGTACTTC	CASSLARIYEQYF
TRBJ2-1	many	TRBD2	TRBV24-1	TGTGCCACCAGTGATTTAGCCACCGGGACTAGCGGGAAAAATGAGCAGTTCTTC	CATSDLATGTSGKNEQFF
TRBJ2-3	few	TRBD2	TRBV6-2/TRBV6-3	TGTGCCAGCAGTTACGCAGGGACTATTGGCACAGATACGCAGTATTTT	CASSYAGTIGTDTQYF
TRBJ1-1	many	.	TRBV5-1	TGCGCCAGCAGCTCCCGAGGCAGCCAGAACACTGAAGCTTTCTTT	CASSSRGSQNTEAFF
TRBJ2-7	.	.	TRBV6-7	TGTGCCAGCAGTTACTCGGGGGAGCGGTACGAGCAGTACTTC	CASSYSGERYEQYF
TRBJ1-6	few	.	TRBV28	TGTGCCAGCAGTTCAGGGGAAAGGTCACCCCTCCACTTT	CASSSGERSPLHF
TRBJ2-3	.	TRBD2	TRBV7-9	TGTGCCAGCAGCCCCGGGGGGACTCCAACTTTTTGGTATTTT	CASSPGGTPTFWYF
TRBJ2-5	.	.	TRBV6-1	TGTGCCAGCAGTGAAATCGGCGAGACCCAGTACTTC	CASSEIGETQYF
TRBJ1-5	few	.	TRBV7-9	TGTGCCACCGCGGGGCAGGGGAGCAATCAGCCCCAGCATTTT	CATAGQGSNQPQHF
TRBJ2-7	few	TRBD1	TRBV7-9	TGTGCCAGCAGCTTAGCCGGACAGGACGAGCAGTACTTC	CASSLAGQDEQYF
TRBJ2-7	many	TRBD2	TRBV28	TGTGCCAGCAGTTCCCTTTCCAGCGGGGGGTTGAGGGAGCAGTACTTC	CASSSLSSGGLREQYF
TRBJ1-2	.	.	TRBV25-1	TGTGCCAGCAGTGATCCCAGGGGTTCCAGCTATGGCTACACCTTC	CASSDPRGSSYGYTF
TRBJ1-1	many	.	TRBV6-2/TRBV6-3	TGTGCCAGCGAAACTATGAGCAGGGGATCCACTGAAGCTTTCTTT	CASETMSRGSTEAFF
TRBJ2-2	.	.	TRBV4-1	TGCGCCAGCAGCCAAGAACGGGTAGGGGGGGAGCTGTTTTTT	CASSQERVGGELFF
TRBJ2-1	many	TRBD1	TRBV2	TGTGCCAGCAGGCGGGACAGGGTTTCTAATATTGGTGACAATGAGCAGTTCTTC	CASRRDRVSNIGDNEQFF
TRBJ2-3	many	TRBD1	TRBV2	TGTGCCAGCAGGACAGGGGAAAAAGATACGCAGTATTTT	CASRTGEKDTQYF
TRBJ2-7	many	TRBD1	TRBV11-2	TGTGCCAGCAGCCGTCGCCCTCCGGGACAGTTCTACGAGCAGTACTTC	CASSRRPPGQFYEQYF
TRBJ1-2	few	.	TRBV30	TGTGCCTGGAGTGTACCCGGGGGTGGCTACACCTTC	CAWSVPGGGYTF
TRBJ2-1	many	.	TRBV28	TGTGCCAGCAGTTTATATCCCGAAAGCTCCTACAATGAGCAGTTCTTC	CASSLYPESSYNEQFF
TRBJ1-5	.	TRBD1	TRBV20-1	TGCAGTGCCGCGAGGATAAGTACGGGACAGGAGTTCAATCAGCCCCAGCATTTT	CSAARISTGQEFNQPQHF